These 15 T cell receptor beta chains were all obtained from the same sample, sequenced in a study of cytomegalovirus exposure and HLA in healthy donors. PCR employed 60 Vbeta and 13 Jbeta primers. TCRdb's table, derived via immunoSEQ multiplex PCR, lists solely in-frame clones and lacks some. Altogether 110,000 or so clones are present, 82% being singletons, with the ten largest covering around 1.4%. Specimen: PBMCs. All receptors come from a woman aged 18 to 35 in good health and CMV-seronegative.

In regard to this clone: The germline gene is not matched at one end of the junction; a read error may be the cause. This sequence joins TRBV7-6 and TRBJ2-7; 9 bases are shared with TRBD2. This CDR3 spans 13 amino acids. Germline V gives CDR1 SGHVS, CDR2 FNYEAQ. The CDR3 DNA is TGTGCCAGCAGCGTAGCGGGAGACTACGAGCAGTACTTC. It encodes CASSVAGDYEQYF.

This clone was picked up a small number of times. The V gene is TRBV9, the J gene TRBJ1-5; TRBD1 matches at 8 bases. Germline V gives CDR1 SGDLS, CDR2 YYNGEE. The CDR3 spans 15 residues. The trim removed 0 bases at V and 6 bases at J, leaving 5 bases unmatched. The CDR3 DNA reads TGTGCCAGCAGCGTAGGAGGACAGGGAACTCAGCCCCAGCATTTT. It encodes CASSVGGQGTQPQHF.

A remark on this clone: One junction end disagrees with the germline gene, perhaps due to a read error. The CDR3 bases are TGTGCCAGCAGTTTAGTCCGCTCTGGGGCCAACGGCCTGACTTTC. It specifies CASSLVRSGANGLTF. The V call is TRBV27, the J call TRBJ2-6; TRBD1 might be the D (5 bases). Germline V lookup: CDR1 MNHEY, CDR2 SMNVEV (reference sequence). This CDR3 contains 15 residues.

The V gene is TRBV11-2, the J gene TRBJ1-6; D may be TRBD1 (5 bases). The CDR3 is 19 amino acids. Germline V CDR1 and CDR2: SGHAT, FQNNGV. Trimming left V 1 base short and J 5 bases short, with 21 bases between. The CDR3 region is CASSLVPALWGLNNSPLHF. As DNA, the CDR3 is TGTGCCAGCAGCTTAGTTCCCGCACTTTGGGGCCTCAATAATTCACCCCTCCACTTT.

The rearrangement links TRBV5-1 to TRBJ1-6; 9 bases agree with TRBD1. The CDR3 spans 16 residues. The germline gives CDR1 SGHRS, CDR2 YFSETQ. V dropped 3 bases and J dropped 7; count of bases not matched to a gene: 8. CDR3: CASSSGAGQGNSPLHF. CDR3 bases: TGCGCCAGCAGCTCAGGGGCCGGACAGGGGAATTCACCCCTCCACTTT.

V and J are TRBV14 and TRBJ1-3, with D maybe TRBD1 (5 bases). Germline loops: CDR1 SGHDN, CDR2 FVKESK. The V gene lost 1 base and the J gene lost 8 bases, with 15 bases spanning the gap. The CDR3 is made up of 15 amino acids. Here the CDR3 DNA reads TGTGCCAGCAGCCAAGTCTCCCCTCAGGGTGACACCATATATTTT. This codes for CASSQVSPQGDTIYF.

The genes are TRBV6-6 and TRBJ2-1; D remains ambiguous. V gave up 6 bases and J gave up 0 bases, with 9 bases separating them. Germline CDR1 is MNHNY and CDR2 is SVGAGI (reference sequence). The CDR3 consists of 14 residues. CDR3 residues: CASSLRSSYNEQFF. In DNA form, the CDR3 reads TGTGCCAGCAGCCTTAGGAGCTCCTACAATGAGCAGTTCTTC.

The chain has TRBV6-1 and TRBJ2-2; no definite D call. V shed 7 bases and J shed 8 bases, with 20 bases lying between them. This CDR3 has 15 residues. CDR1 and CDR2 from the germline V gene are MNHNS and SASEGT. CDR3 amino acids: CASTPGDSPSGELFF. As DNA, the CDR3 is TGTGCCAGCACCCCTGGAGATAGCCCCTCGGGGGAGCTGTTTTTT.

The J gene is TRBJ2-3, the V gene TRBV2, with TRBD2 matching 8 bases. The CDR3 has 14 residues. J gave up 4 bases and V 3 bases, and 3 bases lay outside the gene matches. Germline CDR1 is SNHLY and CDR2 is FYNNEI. This CDR3 reads CASSDGRGSDTQYF. CDR3 bases: TGTGCCAGCAGTGACGGGAGGGGGTCAGATACGCAGTATTTT.

V usage is TRBV5-6 and J usage is TRBJ1-1; TRBD1 might be the D (5 bases). The V end was cut by 1 base, the J end by 4 bases, with 20 bases between. Germline V gives CDR1 SGHDT, CDR2 YYEEEE. The CDR3 is made up of 17 amino acids. CDR3 sequence reads: CASSLYEDFLRGTEAFF. The DNA of the CDR3 is TGTGCCAGCAGCTTGTATGAAGACTTCTTAAGGGGCACTGAAGCTTTCTTT.

The chain recombines TRBV7-2 with TRBJ1-1; TRBD1 matches at 10 bases. The germline V gene has CDR1 SGHTA and CDR2 FQGNSA. V was clipped by 5 bases and J by 7 bases; unmatched bases: 7. The CDR3 is 14 residues long. CDR3 in DNA: TGTGCCAGCAGCGCCGACAGGGGGCTGTTTGAAGCTTTCTTT. Translated, it gives CASSADRGLFEAFF.

The J gene is TRBJ2-3, the V gene TRBV5-4; D is possibly TRBD2 (7 bases). The CDR3 is 15 amino acids. Trimming pared 3 bases from V and 4 bases from J, leaving 15 bases between. Germline V gene lookup returns CDR1 SGHNT and CDR2 YYREEE (reference sequence). CDR3: CASSSGGTLADTQYF. The CDR3 DNA reads TGTGCCAGCAGCTCGGGGGGCACCCTCGCAGATACGCAGTATTTT.

The chain joins TRBV29-1 to TRBJ1-1; a possible D gene is TRBD1 (6 bases). The germline V gene has CDR1 SQVTM and CDR2 ANQGSEA. V lost 5 bases and J 0 bases, leaving 13 bases between the germline ends. The length of the CDR3 is 14 residues. The CDR3 DNA reads as TGCAGCGTTCTAGGACAGCTCATGAACACTGAAGCTTTCTTT. Its protein product is CSVLGQLMNTEAFF.

The chain recombines TRBV7-9 with TRBJ1-1; 8 bases agree with TRBD1. The CDR3 spans 15 residues. In germline, CDR1 is SEHNR, CDR2 FQNEAQ (reference sequence). Unmatched junction bases numbered 9, after V lost 5 bases and J lost 4 bases. CDR3 amino acids: CASSTLTGVFTEAFF. The CDR3 nucleotides are TGTGCCAGCAGCACTCTGACAGGGGTCTTCACTGAAGCTTTCTTT.

In its sample, this clone was seen once. The V gene is TRBV7-6, the J gene TRBJ1-3; TRBD1 might be the D (6 bases). CDR1 and CDR2 (germline): SGHVS, FNYEAQ. V gave up 3 bases and J gave up 0 bases, with 18 bases separating them. This CDR3 is built from 18 residues. Here the CDR3 reads CASSFYIQGFDSGNTIYF. CDR3 bases: TGTGCCAGCAGCTTCTACATTCAGGGGTTTGACTCTGGAAACACCATATATTTT.